A single T cell receptor (beta chain) is shown here with its context. This sample stems from a study of type 1 regulatory T cells. Study information: An in vitro protocol generated T-allo10, a Tr1-enriched, alloantigen-specific CD4 T cell product.

From the reads, TCRdb called clonotypes with MiXCR, one entry per CDR3 protein. The sample has about 100,000 distinct CDR3 sequences; roughly 28% are singletons. The TCR sequence derives from a human donor in good health. The sequencing input was CD4+ T cells, either the whole sample or a sorted fraction (not recorded which).

This CDR3 is CASSRDRETVDTQYF. The CDR3 coding sequence is TGTGCCAGCAGTCGAGACAGGGAAACGGTAGATACGCAGTATTTT. The rearrangement uses TRBV7-3 and TRBJ2-3; 7 bases align to TRBD1. Germline CDR1 is SGHTA and CDR2 is FQGTGA. The CDR3 has 15 amino acids. V lost 6 bases, J lost 5 bases, and 11 bases stayed unmatched.